A single T cell receptor (beta chain) is shown here with its context. Its target is not known. The CDR3 extends over 12 amino acids. Germline V gene sequence: CDR1 MNHEY, CDR2 SVGAGI. V shed 4 bases and J shed 6 bases, with 8 bases lying between them. This sample is part of a study of CD8+ T cells in alopecia areata. Study observations and caveats: Clonality was higher in lesional than normal scalp, especially in alopecia totalis/universalis. It was less clear whether patients shared TCRs than it was in mice, possibly because of HLA. Normal-skin resident alphabeta T cells also appear among scalp sample sequences.

Sorted populations comprised CD4+ and CD8+ T cells obtained from PBMCs. RNA extraction was followed by reverse transcription into cDNA, which acted as the sequencing template. Method: immunoSEQ multiplex PCR; TCRdb's copy keeps in-frame clones and lacks some. This sample has 120,000 or so clones; approximately 60% occur once, and the top ten carry around 2.7%. Specimen: CD4+ T cells sorted from blood. The gene calls are TRBV6-5 and TRBJ2-3; no clear D. The TCR originated in a human donor in good health. CDR3 loop: CASSSRYDTQYF. CDR3 sequence (DNA): TGTGCCAGCAGTTCACGGTATGATACGCAGTATTTT.